The 9 T cell receptor beta chains presented below share a single source sample, sequenced in a study of blood T cell repertoires in COVID-19. Generated by immunoSEQ multiplex PCR, the TCRdb table keeps only in-frame clones and is missing some. The sample consists of 100,000 to 150,000 clones, around 83% of them appearing once. Sequencing used peripheral blood. The receptors shown here come from a man between 35 and 55 years old with active or convalescent COVID-19.

The rearrangement uses TRBV11-2 and TRBJ2-3, with D tentatively TRBD2 (6 bases). V was trimmed by 1 base and J by 0 bases, leaving 14 bases between them. Germline V gene data show CDR1 as SGHAT and CDR2 as FQNNGV. CDR3 length: 17 amino acids. In DNA form, the CDR3 reads TGTGCCAGCAGCTTAGCGGGGGTTTTACCTAGCACAGATACGCAGTATTTT. Encoded protein: CASSLAGVLPSTDTQYF. Full variable domain (remainder filled in from reference TRBV11-2 and TRBJ2-3): EAGVAQSPRYKIIEKRQSVAFWCNPISGHATLYWYQQILGQGPKLLIQFQNNGVVDDSQLPKDRFSAERLKGVDSTLKIQPAKLEDSAVYLCASSLAGVLPSTDTQYFGPGTRLTVL.

The chain couples TRBV25-1 to TRBJ1-2, with 8 bases identical to TRBD1. V lost 1 base, J lost 5 bases, and 3 bases stayed unmatched. Per germline, CDR1 MGHDK and CDR2 SYGVNS. This CDR3 region has 14 residues. CDR3 DNA sequence: TGTGCCAGCAGTGAATTTACAGGGGGTTATGGCTACACCTTC. It yields the protein CASSEFTGGYGYTF.

The V and J genes are TRBV6-5 and TRBJ2-2; D is perhaps TRBD1 (6 bases). Germline CDR1 and CDR2: MNHEY and SVGAGI. With 7 bases removed from V and 7 bases from J, the gap between germline ends came to 16 bases. The CDR3 runs to 14 residues. CDR3 in amino acids: CASTEGTTGGELFF. As DNA, the CDR3 is TGTGCCAGCACCGAGGGGACAACGGGCGGGGAGCTGTTTTTT.

The chain employs TRBV6-5 and TRBJ2-2; the match to TRBD2 covers 13 bases. Germline V gene data show CDR1 as MNHEY and CDR2 as SVGAGI. Losses at the gene ends were 6 bases for V and 3 bases for J; bases not matched to a gene: 1. The CDR3 contains 15 residues. The CDR3 coding sequence is TGTGCCAGCAGACTAGCGGGGGGGCACACCGGGGAGCTGTTTTTT. Its translation is CASRLAGGHTGELFF.

V and J are TRBV27 and TRBJ1-6, with D tentatively TRBD1 (5 bases). Trimming pared 5 bases from V and 5 bases from J, leaving 10 bases between. Germline-derived CDR1 and CDR2 are MNHEY and SMNVEV (reference sequence). This CDR3 has 14 residues. The CDR3 DNA sequence: TGTGCCAGCAGTCGAGACAGAAATAATTCACCCCTCCACTTT. Its protein product is CASSRDRNNSPLHF.

CDR3 loop: CASSLGGGASYEQYF. The CDR3 coding sequence is TGCGCCAGCAGCTTAGGCGGGGGGGCCTCCTACGAGCAGTACTTC. The V and J genes are TRBV5-1 and TRBJ2-7; 9 bases match TRBD2. Per germline, CDR1 SGHRS and CDR2 YFSETQ. J lost 0 bases, V lost 2 bases, and 3 bases had no gene match. The CDR3 is 15 amino acids. Together with reference TRBV5-1 and TRBJ2-7, the CDR3 gives the full variable domain: KAGVTQTPRYLIKTRGQQVTLSCSPISGHRSVSWYQQTPGQGLQFLFEYFSETQRNKGNFPGRFSGRQFSNSRSEMNVSTLELGDSALYLCASSLGGGASYEQYFGPGTRLTVT.

The rearrangement links TRBV4-1 to TRBJ2-1; TRBD2 might be the D (5 bases). CDR3 length: 19 residues. V dropped 1 base and J dropped 0 bases, with 19 bases sitting between them. Germline lookup yields CDR1 MGHRA and CDR2 YSYEKL. CDR3 in amino acids: CASSQVGSGIKSSYNEQFF. The DNA of the CDR3 is TGCGCCAGCAGCCAAGTGGGGAGCGGCATAAAAAGCTCCTACAATGAGCAGTTCTTC.

To note about this clone: This CDR3 is also generated by other DNA sequences in the sample. The CDR3 reads CASSVVGGYGYTF. The CDR3 DNA follows: TGTGCCAGCAGCGTAGTCGGGGGCTATGGCTACACCTTC. This chain joins TRBV9 and TRBJ1-2; tentative D call: TRBD1 (5 bases). V was pared by 0 bases and J by 4 bases, with 7 bases between. Per germline, CDR1 SGDLS and CDR2 YYNGEE. The CDR3 length is 13 residues.

V usage is TRBV7-8 and J usage is TRBJ2-3, with a possible D match to TRBD2 (6 bases). Germline V gene data show CDR1 as SGHVS and CDR2 as FQNEAQ. CDR3 length: 14 amino acids. V was cut by 6 bases and J by 3 bases, with 13 bases left in between. The CDR3 nucleotides are TGTGCCAGCAGTCTGAAGCGGGTAACAGATACGCAGTATTTT. Its protein is CASSLKRVTDTQYF.